This T cell receptor beta chain was sequenced for a study of T-cell reconstitution after alpha-beta-depleted transplantation in children (TCRdb year 2016). For context, the study as a whole: Using TCR repertoire profiling, the study quantitatively followed how T-cell immune reconstitution unfolded in children after TCRalphabeta/CD19-depleted allogeneic hematopoietic cell transplantation. Overall study results and their limits: In some patients, the high TCRbeta diversity seen at day 60 was put down to recipient T cells and intrathymic progenitors that had survived conditioning. About two months after transplant, the apparently early recovery of alphabetaT-cell counts reportedly depended on just several hundred clones that had expanded rapidly and came from non-depleted graft cells. Over subsequent months, a decline in hyperexpanded clone frequencies was noted, and after one year, T-cell counts and TCRbeta diversity were mostly ascribed to newly produced T cells.

The library was prepared using PCR. TCRdb names Illumina HiSeq 2500 as the instrument used. TCR libraries were prepared with molecular barcoding, using unique molecular identifiers to normalize TCRbeta repertoire quantification. TCRdb reprocessing: public reads trimmed at Q25 with fastp, clones called with MiXCR, in-frame beta chains kept. Under each unique CDR3 protein, matching rows form one entry showing the most common genes and DNA. A total of under 35,000 distinct CDR3 sequences appear in this sample, 18% of them only once. Around 36% of the sample is in the top ten clones. The sample's time point label is to be understood as: day 60 (about 2 months) after transplantation. The treatment or condition label for this specimen denotes: allogeneic hematopoietic cell transplantation with graft depleted of TCRalphabeta T cells and CD19 B cells. The children who served as transplant recipients had been given grafts of TCRalphabeta/CD19-depleted allogeneic hematopoietic cells.

Points on this clonotype: The antigen it binds to is not known. No much larger clone is present one base from it, and per-base qualities are unavailable.

The cysteine opens and the phenylalanine closes a CDR3 of 15 amino acids. Solely the CDR3 DNA is kept, with 45 bases framed from the first base. Looking up the germline V gene yields CDR1 SGHTA and CDR2 FQGNSA. Trimmed from V: 5 bases; trimmed from J: 0 bases; junction bases lacking a gene match: 3. The sequence was collected from a male patient between 2 and 15 years old who had a stem cell transplant for acute lymphoblastic leukemia, so the T cells may come from the graft donor. This specimen was PBMCs, mostly from graft donor cells, taken 60 days after TCRalphabeta/CD19-depleted stem cell transplant. Rearrangement joined TRBV7-2 to TRBJ2-1, with 8 middle bases fitting TRBD1. Read as DNA, the sequence is TGTGCCAGCAGCGGAACAGGGGGCTCCTACAATGAGCAGTTCTTC. It translates as CASSGTGGSYNEQFF.